This T cell receptor (beta chain) comes out of a study of blood T cell repertoires in COVID-19. The overall study: COVID-19 samples collected from the United States, Italy and Spain covered acute and convalescent phases.

Patients in Seattle were enrolled during active infection, then followed longitudinally. The data were produced by immunoSEQ multiplex PCR, yet TCRdb's version contains in-frame clones alone and is incomplete. Among some 300,000 clones, around 87% were seen once, and the ten largest hold 0.95% to 1.3%. The V end lost 2 bases, the J end lost 0 bases, and 20 bases lay between the germline ends. The CDR3 has 19 amino acids. Germline assignment: CDR1 SGHRS and CDR2 YFSETQ. This clonotype was obtained from a woman in her thirties or forties with COVID-19, enrolled during active disease. The rearrangement links TRBV5-1 to TRBJ2-2, with D perhaps TRBD2 (7 bases). The source material was peripheral blood. The chain's CDR3 is CASSFGGSAGAANTGELFF. The DNA of the CDR3 is TGCGCCAGCAGCTTTGGGGGAAGTGCGGGGGCAGCGAACACCGGGGAGCTGTTTTTT.